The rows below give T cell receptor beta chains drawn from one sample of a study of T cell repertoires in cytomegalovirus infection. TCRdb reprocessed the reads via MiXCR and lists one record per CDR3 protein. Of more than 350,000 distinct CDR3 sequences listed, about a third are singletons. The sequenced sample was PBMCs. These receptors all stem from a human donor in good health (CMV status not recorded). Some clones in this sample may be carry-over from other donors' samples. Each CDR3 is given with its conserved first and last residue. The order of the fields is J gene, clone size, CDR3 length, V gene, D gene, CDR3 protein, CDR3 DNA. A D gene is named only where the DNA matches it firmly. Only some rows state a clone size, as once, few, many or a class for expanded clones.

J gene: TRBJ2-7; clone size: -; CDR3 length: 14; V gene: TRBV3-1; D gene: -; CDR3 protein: CASSTERRGYEQYF; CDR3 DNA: TGTGCCAGCAGCACAGAGCGGAGGGGCTACGAGCAGTACTTC
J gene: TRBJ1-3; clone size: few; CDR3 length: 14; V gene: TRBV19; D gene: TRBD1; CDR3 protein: CASTTGDSGNTIYF; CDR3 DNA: TGTGCCAGTACCACAGGGGACTCTGGAAACACCATATATTTT
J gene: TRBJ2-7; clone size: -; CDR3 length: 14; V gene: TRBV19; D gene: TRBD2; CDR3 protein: CASAARGGTYEQYF; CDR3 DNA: TGTGCCAGTGCGGCGCGGGGGGGAACCTACGAGCAGTACTTC
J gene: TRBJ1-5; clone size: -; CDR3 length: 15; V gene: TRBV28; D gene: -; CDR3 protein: CASRASDGINQPQHF; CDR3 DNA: TGTGCCAGCAGGGCAAGCGACGGAATCAATCAGCCCCAGCATTTT
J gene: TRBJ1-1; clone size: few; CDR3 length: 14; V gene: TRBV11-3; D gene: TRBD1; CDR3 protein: CASSRDSLNTEAFF; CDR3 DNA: TGTGCCAGCAGCCGGGACAGCTTGAACACTGAAGCTTTCTTT
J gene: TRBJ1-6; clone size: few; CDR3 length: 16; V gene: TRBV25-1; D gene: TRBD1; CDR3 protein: CASSEYRRGGASPLHF; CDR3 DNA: TGTGCCAGCAGTGAATATCGGAGAGGGGGCGCGTCACCCCTCCACTTT
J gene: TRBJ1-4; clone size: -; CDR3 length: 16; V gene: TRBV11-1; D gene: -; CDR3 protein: CASSSSVGGKAEKLFF; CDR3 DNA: TGTGCCAGCAGCTCCAGCGTCGGGGGGAAAGCAGAAAAACTGTTTTTT
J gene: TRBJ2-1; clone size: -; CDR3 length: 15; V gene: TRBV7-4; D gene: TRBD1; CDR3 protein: CASSLGQGAMYEQFF; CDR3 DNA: TGTGCCAGCAGCTTAGGGCAGGGGGCTATGTATGAGCAGTTCTTC
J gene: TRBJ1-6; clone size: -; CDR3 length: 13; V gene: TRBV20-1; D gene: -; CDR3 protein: CSARRSESSPLHF; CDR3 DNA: TGCAGTGCTAGGAGAAGTGAGAGTTCACCCCTCCACTTT
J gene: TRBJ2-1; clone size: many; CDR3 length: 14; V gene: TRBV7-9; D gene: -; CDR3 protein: CASSDQGSYNEQFF; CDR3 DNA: TGTGCCAGCAGCGATCAGGGCTCCTACAATGAGCAGTTCTTC
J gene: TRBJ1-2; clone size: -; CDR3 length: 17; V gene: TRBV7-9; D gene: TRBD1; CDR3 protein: CASSNNNEGAFSYGYTF; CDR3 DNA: TGTGCCAGCAGCAATAATAACGAGGGGGCTTTTAGCTATGGCTACACCTTC
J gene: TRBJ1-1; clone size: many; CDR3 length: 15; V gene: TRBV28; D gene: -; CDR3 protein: CASSLLVGANTEAFF; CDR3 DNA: TGTGCCAGCAGTCTATTGGTAGGGGCGAACACTGAAGCTTTCTTT
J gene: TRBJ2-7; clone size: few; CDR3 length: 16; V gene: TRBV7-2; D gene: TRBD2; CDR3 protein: CASSLEISGVSYEQYF; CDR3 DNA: TGTGCCAGCAGCTTGGAAATTAGCGGGGTCTCCTACGAGCAGTACTTC
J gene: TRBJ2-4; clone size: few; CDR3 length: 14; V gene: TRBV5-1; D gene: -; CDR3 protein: CASSTELAKNIQYF; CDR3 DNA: TGCGCCAGCAGCACAGAACTAGCCAAAAACATTCAGTACTTC
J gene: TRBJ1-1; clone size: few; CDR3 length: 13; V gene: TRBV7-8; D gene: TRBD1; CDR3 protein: CASSPDQDRVTFF; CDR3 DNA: TGTGCCAGCAGCCCAGACCAGGACAGGGTAACTTTCTTT
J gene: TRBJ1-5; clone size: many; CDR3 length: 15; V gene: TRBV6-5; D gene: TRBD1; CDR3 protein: CASSYSNRGYQPQHF; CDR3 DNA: TGTGCCAGCAGTTACTCGAACAGGGGTTACCAGCCCCAGCATTTT